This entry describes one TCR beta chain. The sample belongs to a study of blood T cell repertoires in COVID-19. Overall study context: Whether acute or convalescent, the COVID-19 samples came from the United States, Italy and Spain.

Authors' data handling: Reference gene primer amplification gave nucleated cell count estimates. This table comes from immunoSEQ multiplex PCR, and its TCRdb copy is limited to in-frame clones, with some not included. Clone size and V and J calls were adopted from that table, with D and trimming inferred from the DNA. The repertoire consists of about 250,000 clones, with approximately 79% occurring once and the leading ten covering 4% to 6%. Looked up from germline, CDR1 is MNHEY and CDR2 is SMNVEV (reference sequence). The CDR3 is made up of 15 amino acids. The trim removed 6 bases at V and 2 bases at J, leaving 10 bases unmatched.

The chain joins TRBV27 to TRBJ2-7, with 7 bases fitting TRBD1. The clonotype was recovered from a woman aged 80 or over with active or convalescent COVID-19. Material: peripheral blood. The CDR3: CASSLTPGTAYEQYF. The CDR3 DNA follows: TGTGCCAGCAGCCTAACCCCCGGGACAGCCTACGAGCAGTACTTC.